These 14 T cell receptor beta chains were sequenced from one sample in a study of T cells in tumors after PD-1 blockade. The table came from immunoSEQ multiplex PCR; TCRdb's copy has only in-frame clones and leaves some out. The profile shows some 47,000 clones, about four fifths of them singletons. Source: PBMCs, taken before anti-PD-1 treatment. The receptors derive from a human donor with basal cell carcinoma.

This clone was seen a single time. The J gene is TRBJ2-3, the V gene TRBV6-6, with a weak D call TRBD2 (6 bases). The germline CDR1 and CDR2 sequences are MNHNY and SVGAGI (reference sequence). This CDR3 region has 16 residues. The V and J ends lost 4 bases and 5 bases respectively, with 19 bases between them. CDR3 bases: TGTGCCAGCAGTTCGGCTAGCGCGCAAGGTATAGATACGCAGTATTTT. Translating it yields CASSSASAQGIDTQYF.

The gene calls are TRBV24-1 and TRBJ2-5; possible D gene TRBD2, 6 bases. The CDR3 is 17 residues long. Per the germline V gene, CDR1 is KGHDR and CDR2 is SFDVKD. V was pared by 0 bases and J by 0 bases, with 13 bases between. The CDR3 region is CATSDLPGTGDQETQYF. The CDR3 DNA sequence: TGTGCCACCAGTGATTTGCCAGGGACGGGAGACCAAGAGACCCAGTACTTC.

The chain has TRBV4-1 and TRBJ2-3, with 9 bases matching TRBD1. The germline V gene encodes CDR1 MGHRA and CDR2 YSYEKL. This CDR3 spans 14 amino acids. Unmatched junction bases numbered 10, after V lost 11 bases and J lost 4 bases. DNA for the CDR3: TGCGCCTCCCAGGACAGGGGTAACGCAGATACGCAGTATTTT. Protein sequence: CASQDRGNADTQYF.

This sequence joins TRBV5-1 and TRBJ2-3; D may be TRBD2 (6 bases). CDR1 and CDR2 from the germline V gene are SGHRS and YFSETQ. The CDR3 consists of 15 residues. V gave up 4 bases and J gave up 2 bases, with 14 bases separating them. The CDR3 nucleotides read TGCGCCAGCAGCGTAATACGGGAGCCCACAGATACGCAGTATTTT. Translation gives CASSVIREPTDTQYF.

The chain links TRBV5-1 to TRBJ2-7; 7 bases are a match to TRBD1. The V gene's germline CDR1 is SGHRS and CDR2 YFSETQ. This CDR3 is 14 amino acids long. Trimming removed 4 bases from V and 1 base from J; junction bases left unmatched: 5. The CDR3 sequence: CASSRDSTSYEQYF. The CDR3 region has the DNA TGCGCCAGCAGCCGGGACAGTACGTCCTACGAGCAGTACTTC.

V is TRBV23-1 and J is TRBJ1-2; 8 nucleotides agree with TRBD1. TRBV23-1 is an ORF; its function is uncertain. V dropped 6 bases and J dropped 4; count of bases not matched to a gene: 13. The CDR3 is made up of 16 amino acids. The DNA of the CDR3 is TGCGCCAGCAGCGAGGCAGGGGGCGTTTCTTGCTATGGCTACACCTTC. Its protein product is CASSEAGGVSCYGYTF.

The chain joins TRBV5-1 to TRBJ1-3; no clear D gene. This CDR3 has 15 amino acids. CDR1 and CDR2 (germline): SGHRS, YFSETQ. Trimming took 4 bases from V and 0 from J, leaving 11 bases between them. For the CDR3, the DNA is TGCGCCAGCAGCATGGATTCCATCTCTGGAAACACCATATATTTT. Residues: CASSMDSISGNTIYF.

The genes are TRBV13 and TRBJ2-7, with D hard to call. V was cut by 2 bases and J by 3 bases, with 14 bases left in between. The CDR3 has 15 residues. Germline V CDR1 and CDR2: PRHDT, FYEKMQ (reference sequence). CDR3 nucleotide sequence: TGTGCCAGCAGCTTATCCAACCGGAGACTCTACGAGCAGTACTTC. Translation gives CASSLSNRRLYEQYF.

The chain is built from TRBV6-5 and TRBJ2-7, with TRBD1 matching 8 bases. After removal of 2 bases from V and 4 bases from J, the junction contained 7 bases not matched to a gene. The CDR3 length is 15 residues. Germline-derived CDR1 and CDR2 are MNHEY and SVGAGI. CDR3 amino acids: CASSYGAGGFYEQYF. As DNA, the CDR3 is TGTGCCAGCAGTTACGGTGCAGGGGGCTTTTACGAGCAGTACTTC.

The V and J genes are TRBV5-1 and TRBJ2-7; TRBD1 aligns across 12 bases. This CDR3 is 15 amino acids long. The germline CDR1 and CDR2 sequences are SGHRS and YFSETQ. V shed 1 base, J shed 5 bases, and the junction held 4 bases outside the gene matches. The CDR3 DNA is TGCGCCAGCAGCTTGCCGGGACAGGGGGCCCACGAGCAGTACTTC. Its protein product is CASSLPGQGAHEQYF.

The CDR3 DNA reads as TGCGCCAGCAGCTCGGGACCGATAAGCTCTGGAAACACCATATATTTT. This encodes CASSSGPISSGNTIYF. The rearrangement joins TRBV5-1 to TRBJ1-3; a possible D gene is TRBD1 (5 bases). This CDR3 is built from 16 residues. Germline-derived CDR1 and CDR2 are SGHRS and YFSETQ. Between the trimmed V and J ends, which lost 3 bases and 0 bases, there was a span of 13 bases.

V is TRBV18 and J is TRBJ1-4, with D unresolved. This CDR3 region has 13 residues. V gave up 3 bases and J gave up 7 bases, with 9 bases separating them. Per germline, CDR1 KGHSH and CDR2 LQKENI. The CDR3 DNA reads TGTGCCAGCTCACCTTCGGAGGGTGAAAAACTGTTTTTT. Protein sequence: CASSPSEGEKLFF.

This chain joins TRBV2 and TRBJ2-7, with D possibly TRBD1 on 5 matching bases. The CDR3 covers 14 residues. CDR1 is SNHLY, CDR2 FYNNEI, per germline. The V and J ends lost 1 base and 0 bases respectively, with 7 bases between them. This CDR3 is CASSEDRNSYEQYF. DNA for the CDR3: TGTGCCAGCAGTGAAGACAGGAACTCCTACGAGCAGTACTTC.

This sequence joins TRBV20-1 and TRBJ2-7, with TRBD2 matching over 8 bases. With 3 bases clipped from V and 6 bases from J, the junction kept 4 bases outside the gene matches. In germline, CDR1 is DFQATT, CDR2 SNEGSKA (reference sequence). The CDR3 is 12 residues long. CDR3: CSASSGNREQYF. In DNA form, the CDR3 reads TGCAGTGCTAGTAGCGGGAATCGCGAGCAGTACTTC.